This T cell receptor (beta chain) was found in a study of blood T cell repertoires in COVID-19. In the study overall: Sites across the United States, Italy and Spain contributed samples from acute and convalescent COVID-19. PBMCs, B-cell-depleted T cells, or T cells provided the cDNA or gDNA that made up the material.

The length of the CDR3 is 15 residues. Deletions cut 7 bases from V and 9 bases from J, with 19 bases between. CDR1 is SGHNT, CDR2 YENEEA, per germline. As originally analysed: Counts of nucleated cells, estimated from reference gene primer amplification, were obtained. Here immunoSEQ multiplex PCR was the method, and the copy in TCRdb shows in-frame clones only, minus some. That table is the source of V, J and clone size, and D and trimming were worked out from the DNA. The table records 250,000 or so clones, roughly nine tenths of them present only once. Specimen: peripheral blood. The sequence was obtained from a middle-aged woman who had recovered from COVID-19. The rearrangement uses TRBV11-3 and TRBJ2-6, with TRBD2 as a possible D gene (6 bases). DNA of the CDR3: TGTGCCAGCACGGATACGGGAGTGGTAAGCAACGTCCTGACTTTC. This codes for CASTDTGVVSNVLTF.